These T cell receptor beta chains were read from a single sample in a study of blood T cell repertoires in COVID-19. This table comes from immunoSEQ multiplex PCR, and its TCRdb copy is limited to in-frame clones, with some not included. The data hold about 260,000 clones, with approximately 92% observed a single time. Sequenced: peripheral blood. Source of these receptors: a person aged 18-35 years with COVID-19, enrolled during active disease. Both conserved end residues are part of each CDR3.

J | V | CDR3
TRBJ1-4 | TRBV27 | CASSLRQGNEKLFF
TRBJ2-2 | TRBV19 | CASRLLNTGELFF
TRBJ2-7 | TRBV21-1 | CASSFPATSGPYEQYF
TRBJ2-4 | TRBV19 | CASSGQNLAKNIQYF
TRBJ2-1 | TRBV5-1 | CASSLVAGGYNEQFF
TRBJ2-3 | TRBV7-6 | CASSLLAGGPTDTQYF
TRBJ2-7 | TRBV28 | CASSSLQGDRGYEQYF
TRBJ2-3 | TRBV11-2 | CASSLDGSVTVRYSTDTQYF
TRBJ2-5 | TRBV28 | CASSALAGPAQYF
TRBJ2-7 | TRBV3-1/TRBV3-2 | CASSRYSGRPGEQYF
TRBJ2-5 | TRBV28 | CASSLVGTRNYF
TRBJ1-2 | TRBV5-1 | CASTPSGGGPFNYGYTF
TRBJ2-3 | TRBV4-2 | CASSHQGDRGLDTQYF
TRBJ2-7 | TRBV14 | CASSQWDRGYEQYF
TRBJ2-7 | TRBV15 | CATSRELPGLAGISYEQYF
TRBJ2-6 | TRBV5-1 | CASSPGGSGANVLTF
TRBJ2-7 | TRBV7-9 | CASSSSGSNHEQYF
TRBJ1-1 | TRBV24-1 | CATSDFGGTEAFF
TRBJ2-7 | TRBV13 | CASSPGQGSSYEQYF
TRBJ1-5 | TRBV4-1 | CASSRKGGVNSNQPQHF
TRBJ2-1 | TRBV7-9 | CASRTGTSVYNEQFF
TRBJ2-1 | TRBV7-8 | CASSFPWGGANEQFF
TRBJ2-1 | TRBV16 | CASSPHNNEQFF
TRBJ2-1 | TRBV27 | CASSTLTGVSYNEQFF
TRBJ2-7 | TRBV20-1 | CSAPRGHEQYF
TRBJ2-1 | TRBV9 | CASSVPRTGQGSYNEQFF
TRBJ1-2 | TRBV19 | CASRTQGGTGTYGYTF
TRBJ2-3 | TRBV2 | CASSDLTGVSDTQYF
TRBJ1-2 | TRBV6-5 | CASSSGQGALYGYTF
TRBJ2-7 | TRBV6-6 | CASSSTSYEQYF
TRBJ2-7 | TRBV11-3 | CASSLGLGQGPHEQYF
TRBJ1-5 | TRBV28 | CASSLPGGSPYSNQPQHF
TRBJ2-7 | TRBV6-5 | CASSTGTSVAYEQYF
TRBJ2-2 | TRBV10-1 | CASSSTGSTTGELFF
TRBJ2-7 | TRBV5-6 | CASSSRTGKYEQYF
TRBJ1-5 | TRBV3-1/TRBV3-2 | CASSQVGDQPQHF
TRBJ2-7 | TRBV7-3 | CASSLGGGSSYEQYF
TRBJ2-1 | TRBV7-2 | CASSLSRVTGDEQFF
TRBJ2-5 | TRBV5-1 | CASSLVQGGETQYF
TRBJ2-3 | TRBV5-8 | CASSLAGTDTQYF
TRBJ2-7 | TRBV6-6 | CASRQTSGRTYEQYF
TRBJ2-7 | TRBV7-8 | CASSLARLAYEQYF
TRBJ1-1 | TRBV7-9 | CASSRLHPGNTEAFF
TRBJ1-3 | TRBV5-1 | CASSPGQPGNTIYF
TRBJ2-3 | TRBV5-4 | CASSWDFTDTQYF
TRBJ2-3 | TRBV4-2 | CASSQDLAGVPQGLF
TRBJ2-1 | TRBV5-5 | CASSLAIKLVEDEQFF
TRBJ1-5 | TRBV28 | CASRSRDTSNQPQHF
TRBJ1-2 | TRBV3-1/TRBV3-2 | CASSQEGNYGYTF
TRBJ2-7 | TRBV18 | CASSPTGLGYEQYF
TRBJ2-5 | TRBV6-2/TRBV6-3 | CASSYINSGPQETQYF
TRBJ2-6 | TRBV5-6 | CASSPGRGAGANVLTF
TRBJ1-5 | TRBV24-1 | CATSDVGSNQPQHF
TRBJ1-1 | TRBV28 | CASSLAGARTEAFF
TRBJ2-1 | TRBV28 | CASSRQTSGVYNEQFF
TRBJ1-1 | TRBV7-9 | CASSLEGTGRLNTEAFF
TRBJ1-3 | TRBV27 | CASSVTGNPGNTIYF
TRBJ1-1 | TRBV2 | CASRDERWTAREAFF